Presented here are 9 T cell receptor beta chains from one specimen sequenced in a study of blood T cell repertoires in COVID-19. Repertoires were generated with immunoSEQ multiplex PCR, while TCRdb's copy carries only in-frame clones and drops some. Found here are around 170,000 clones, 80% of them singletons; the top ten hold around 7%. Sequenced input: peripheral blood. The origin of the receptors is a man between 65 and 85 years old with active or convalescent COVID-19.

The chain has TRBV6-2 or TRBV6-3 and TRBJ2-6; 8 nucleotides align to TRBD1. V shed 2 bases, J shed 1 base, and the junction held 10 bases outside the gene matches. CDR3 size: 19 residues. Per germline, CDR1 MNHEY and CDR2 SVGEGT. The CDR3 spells CASSYIGTGMWSGANVLTF. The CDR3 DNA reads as TGTGCCAGCAGTTACATCGGGACAGGAATGTGGTCTGGGGCCAACGTCCTGACTTTC.

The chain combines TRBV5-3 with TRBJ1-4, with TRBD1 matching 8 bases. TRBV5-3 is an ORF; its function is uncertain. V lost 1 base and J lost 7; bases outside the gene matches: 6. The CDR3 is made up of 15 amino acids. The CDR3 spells CARSLIRGRGEKLFF. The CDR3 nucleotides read TGTGCCAGAAGCTTGATCAGGGGGCGAGGTGAAAAACTGTTTTTT.

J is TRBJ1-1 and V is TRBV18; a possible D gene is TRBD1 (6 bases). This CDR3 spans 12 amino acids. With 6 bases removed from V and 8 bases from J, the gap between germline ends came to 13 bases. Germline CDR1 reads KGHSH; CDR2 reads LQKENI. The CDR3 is CASSQQGKEAFF. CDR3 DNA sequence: TGTGCCAGCTCTCAACAGGGAAAGGAAGCTTTCTTT. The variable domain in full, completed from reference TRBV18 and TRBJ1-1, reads NAGVMQNPRHLVRRRGQEARLRCSPMKGHSHVYWYRQLPEEGLKFMVYLQKENIIDESGMPKERFSAEFPKEGPSILRIQQVVRGDSAAYFCASSQQGKEAFFGQGTRLTVV.

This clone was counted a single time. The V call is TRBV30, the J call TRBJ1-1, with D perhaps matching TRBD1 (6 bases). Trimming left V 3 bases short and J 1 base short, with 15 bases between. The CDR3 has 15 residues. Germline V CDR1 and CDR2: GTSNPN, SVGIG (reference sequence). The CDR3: CAWSPPWTANTEAFF. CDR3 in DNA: TGTGCCTGGAGCCCCCCTTGGACAGCGAACACTGAAGCTTTCTTT.

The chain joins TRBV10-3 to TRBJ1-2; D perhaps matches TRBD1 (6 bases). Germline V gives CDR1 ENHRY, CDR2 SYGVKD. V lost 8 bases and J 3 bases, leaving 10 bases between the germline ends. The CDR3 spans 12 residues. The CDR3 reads CAIGAGDYGYTF. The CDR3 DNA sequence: TGTGCCATCGGAGCAGGGGACTATGGCTACACCTTC.

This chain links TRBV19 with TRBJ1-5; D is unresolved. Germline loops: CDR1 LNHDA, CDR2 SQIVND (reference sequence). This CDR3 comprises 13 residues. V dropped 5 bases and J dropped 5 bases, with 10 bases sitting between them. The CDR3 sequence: CASSSSMYQPQHF. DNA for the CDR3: TGTGCCAGTAGTTCCTCTATGTATCAGCCCCAGCATTTT.

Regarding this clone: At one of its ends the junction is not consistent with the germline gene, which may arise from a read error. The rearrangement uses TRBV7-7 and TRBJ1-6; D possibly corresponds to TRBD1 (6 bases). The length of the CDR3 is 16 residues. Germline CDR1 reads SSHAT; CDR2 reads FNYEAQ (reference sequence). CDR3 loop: CASSLGTPILNSPLHF. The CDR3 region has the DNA TGTGCTAGCAGCTTAGGGACACCAATCCTGAATTCACCCCTCCACTTT. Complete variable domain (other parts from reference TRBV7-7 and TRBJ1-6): GAGVSQSPRYKVTKRGQDVTLRCDPISSHATLYWYQQALGQGPEFLTYFNYEAQPDKSGLPSDRFSAERPEGSISTLTIQRTEQRDSAMYRCASSLGTPILNSPLHFGNGTRLTVT.

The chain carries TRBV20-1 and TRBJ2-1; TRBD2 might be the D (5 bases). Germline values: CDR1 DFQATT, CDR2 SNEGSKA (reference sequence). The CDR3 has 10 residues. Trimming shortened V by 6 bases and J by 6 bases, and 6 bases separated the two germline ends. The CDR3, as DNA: TGCAGTGCGGAGGCCAATGAGCAGTTCTTC. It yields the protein CSAEANEQFF.

The CDR3 loop reads CASSKLADTGELFF. In DNA, the CDR3 is TGTGCCAGTAGTAAACTAGCCGACACCGGGGAGCTGTTTTTT. This rearrangement joins TRBV19 to TRBJ2-2, with D perhaps TRBD2 (6 bases). This CDR3 has 14 amino acids. The V end was cut by 4 bases, the J end by 3 bases, with 9 bases between. Germline V lookup: CDR1 LNHDA, CDR2 SQIVND (reference sequence).